The 23 T cell receptor beta chains in this list originate from one sample, sequenced in a study of CD8+CD57+ T cells in acquired aplastic anemia. Only patients with CD8+CD57+ cell expansion on flow cytometry were chosen for sequencing. The study profiled TCR beta VDJ and CDR3 using genomic DNA as template. From the reads, TCRdb called clonotypes with MiXCR, one entry per CDR3 protein. Here the sample spans 200,000 or so distinct CDR3 sequences, roughly 45% being singletons. Sequenced input: sorted CD4+, CD8+, or CD8+CD57+ T cells (not recorded which) from PBMCs. All receptors derive from a human donor with aplastic anemia.

This clonotype was picked up many times. The chain carries TRBV7-3 and TRBJ2-7; unclear D gene. V lost 5 bases to trimming and J lost 7 bases, with 12 bases between them. The CDR3 runs 12 residues. In germline, CDR1 is SGHTA, CDR2 FQGTGA. This chain's CDR3 is CASSRVGEEQYF. The CDR3 region has the DNA TGTGCCAGCAGCCGGGTGGGCGAGGAGCAGTACTTC.

The J gene is TRBJ2-3, the V gene TRBV25-1, with 9 bases identical to TRBD1. The CDR3 loop spans 16 amino acids. Losses at the gene ends were 5 bases for V and 0 bases for J; bases not matched to a gene: 6. The germline V gene has CDR1 MGHDK and CDR2 SYGVNS. CDR3 loop: CASSRTTGGSTDTQYF. CDR3 nucleotides: TGTGCCAGCAGTAGAACGACAGGGGGAAGCACAGATACGCAGTATTTT.

Comment on this clonotype: Given a much more abundant clone one base away, this may be a read error. The chain links TRBV4-1 to TRBJ1-4, with no clear D. Trimming removed 1 base at V and 8 bases at J, with 8 bases between. CDR3 size: 13 residues. Germline V gives CDR1 MGHRA, CDR2 YSYEKL. The CDR3 coding sequence is TGCGCCAGCAGCCAAGTCCGGGAAGAAAAACTGTTTTTT. This codes for CASSQVREEKLFF.

This clonotype was picked up many times. The CDR3, as DNA: TGTGCCAGTAGTCGGACTCCTGAAGCCACTGAAGCTTTCTTT. Its translation: CASSRTPEATEAFF. The chain carries TRBV19 and TRBJ1-1; unclear D gene. V was trimmed by 5 bases and J by 4 bases, leaving 14 bases between them. The CDR3 consists of 14 residues. The V gene's germline CDR1 is LNHDA and CDR2 SQIVND (reference sequence). The whole variable domain, filled in from reference TRBV19 and TRBJ1-1, reads DGGITQSPKYLFRKEGQNVTLSCEQNLNHDAMYWYRQDPGQGLRLIYYSQIVNDFQKGDIAEGYSVSREKKESFPLTVTSAQKNPTAFYLCASSRTPEATEAFFGQGTRLTVV.

A single count supports this clonotype. The chain is built from TRBV19 and TRBJ2-1; D possibly corresponds to TRBD2 (6 bases). Germline CDR1 LNHDA, CDR2 SQIVND (reference sequence). The CDR3 contains 11 residues. Trimming took 3 bases from V and 10 from J, leaving 7 bases between them. CDR3 amino acids: CASSISGEQFF. CDR3 nucleotide sequence: TGTGCCAGTAGTATTAGCGGAGAGCAGTTCTTC.

The sample holds many counts of this clonotype. The chain couples TRBV6-1 to TRBJ2-5; possibly TRBD1 for D (7 bases). V was cut by 11 bases and J by 7 bases, with 17 bases left in between. Looked up from germline, CDR1 is MNHNS and CDR2 is SASEGT. The CDR3 loop spans 12 amino acids. As DNA, the CDR3 is TGTGCCGGCGGGACAGCAGCGGGGACCCAGTACTTC. Translating gives CAGGTAAGTQYF.

V gene TRBV10-3 combines with J gene TRBJ1-3; maybe TRBD1 (6 bases). Trimming left V 3 bases short and J 3 bases short, with 12 bases between. CDR3 size: 15 residues. Germline-derived CDR1 and CDR2 are ENHRY and SYGVKD. CDR3 residues: CAISDRGQGGNTIYF. The CDR3 DNA sequence: TGTGCCATCAGTGACCGGGGGCAGGGTGGAAACACCATATATTTT.

V is TRBV15 and J is TRBJ1-1, with D perhaps matching TRBD1 (5 bases). Per germline, CDR1 LNHNV and CDR2 YYDKDF (reference sequence). The CDR3 is made up of 13 amino acids. V dropped 0 bases and J dropped 9 bases, with 11 bases sitting between them. CDR3 sequence reads: CATSRDGQGQAFF. The CDR3 DNA sequence: TGTGCCACCAGCAGAGATGGGCAGGGCCAAGCTTTCTTT.

On this clonotype itself: Here the CDR3 omits its conserved ending phenylalanine or tryptophan, so a read error is the likely source. V usage is TRBV4-1 and J usage is TRBJ2-7; maybe TRBD2 (5 bases). The CDR3 totals 15 residues. Germline lookup yields CDR1 MGHRA and CDR2 YSYEKL. V was shortened by 0 bases and J by 2 bases, with 11 bases between the two germline ends. The CDR3 sequence is CASSQERNGAYEQYS. In DNA form, the CDR3 reads TGCGCCAGCAGCCAAGAAAGGAACGGGGCCTACGAGCAGTACTCC.

This clonotype was observed a handful of times. J is TRBJ2-7 and V is TRBV28, with 8 bases fitting TRBD1. The CDR3 covers 17 residues. V was clipped by 5 bases and J by 1 base; unmatched bases: 13. Germline CDR1 reads MDHEN; CDR2 reads SYDVKM. The CDR3 DNA follows: TGTGCCAGCAGTACTCCTGACAGGGGAAGGGGTTCCTACGAGCAGTACTTC. The encoded protein is CASSTPDRGRGSYEQYF.

As to this clonotype: Since a much larger clone is just one base distant, this may be a read error. The J gene is TRBJ1-3, the V gene TRBV6-5, with TRBD1 as a possible D gene (5 bases). Looked up from germline, CDR1 is MNHEY and CDR2 is SVGAGI. The CDR3 is 17 residues long. The V gene lost 6 bases and the J gene lost 2 bases, with 20 bases spanning the gap. CDR3 sequence reads: CASSLRVGAFTGNTIYF. CDR3 sequence (DNA): TGTGCCAGCAGCCTACGCGTCGGGGCCTTCACTGGAAACACCATATATTTT.

This rearrangement joins TRBV7-9 to TRBJ1-1; 8 bases agree with TRBD1. There are 14 residues in the CDR3. Germline CDR1 and CDR2: SEHNR and FQNEAQ (reference sequence). Unmatched junction bases numbered 5, after V lost 5 bases and J lost 3 bases. CDR3 sequence reads: CASSPGQVHTEAFF. In DNA, the CDR3 is TGTGCCAGCAGCCCGGGACAGGTGCACACTGAAGCTTTCTTT.

This clonotype was detected ten times or more. J is TRBJ1-5 and V is TRBV5-8; a weak D match, TRBD1 (5 bases). CDR3 length: 15 residues. Germline V CDR1 and CDR2: SGHTS, YDEGEE. The germline V and J ends were trimmed by 0 bases and 4 bases, with 11 bases remaining between them. The CDR3 is CASSLGAGQNQPQHF. In DNA, the CDR3 is TGTGCCAGCAGCTTGGGGGCAGGGCAAAATCAGCCCCAGCATTTT.

The chain links TRBV10-3 to TRBJ1-2; D perhaps matches TRBD1 (5 bases). CDR1 is ENHRY, CDR2 SYGVKD, per germline. This CDR3 has 12 residues. Trimming removed 7 bases from V and 7 bases from J, with 13 bases in between. The CDR3 DNA reads TGTGCCATCAACCCCCGGGACGGTGGCTACACCTTC. Amino acid sequence: CAINPRDGGYTF.

This clonotype was seen repeatedly, ten times or more. The chain uses TRBV6-4 and TRBJ2-3; weak D call: TRBD1 (6 bases). Trimming cost V 6 bases and J 2 bases, with 12 bases left between them. Per germline, CDR1 MRHNA and CDR2 SNTAGT. The CDR3 consists of 14 residues. The CDR3 DNA reads TGTGCCAGCAGCCTAGACAGGCACACAGATACGCAGTATTTT. This codes for CASSLDRHTDTQYF.

This clonotype showed up many times. V usage is TRBV12-3 or TRBV12-4 and J usage is TRBJ2-1; D ambiguous. V shed 5 bases and J shed 2 bases, with 16 bases lying between them. The CDR3 consists of 16 residues. The CDR3 nucleotides read TGTGCCAGCAGTGTTCTAAGGGCGGCGACCTACAATGAGCAGTTCTTC. Amino acids: CASSVLRAATYNEQFF.

CDR3 sequence: CASSGQGSTNEKLFF. The CDR3 DNA follows: TGTGCCAGCAGTGGACAGGGCTCAACTAATGAAAAACTGTTTTTT. The rearrangement links TRBV2 to TRBJ1-4; 7 bases are a match to TRBD1. The CDR3 runs 15 residues. V lost 4 bases, J lost 0 bases, and 2 bases stayed unmatched. CDR1 is SNHLY and CDR2 is FYNNEI in the germline V gene.

This clonotype was counted at least ten times. The chain carries TRBV4-2 and TRBJ2-6, with 7 bases identical to TRBD1. Germline V gives CDR1 LGHNA, CDR2 YNFKEQ. V lost 3 bases to trimming and J lost 3 bases; unmatched junction nucleotides: 5. This CDR3 spans 16 amino acids. CDR3 coding DNA: TGTGCCAGCAGCCAGGGTGACAGGGTTGGGGCCAACGTCCTGACTTTC. Translated: CASSQGDRVGANVLTF.

The rearrangement links TRBV19 to TRBJ1-6, with no clear D. This CDR3 is 14 amino acids long. Germline-derived CDR1 and CDR2 are LNHDA and SQIVND (reference sequence). V shed 3 bases and J shed 5 bases, with 8 bases lying between them. Here the CDR3 reads CASSILTDNSPLHF. The DNA for the CDR3 is TGTGCCAGTAGTATTCTGACGGATAATTCACCCCTCCACTTT.

Notes on this clonotype: It may be a read error: a sequence one base away is much more abundant. The V call is TRBV7-3, the J call TRBJ1-6, with D possibly matching TRBD1 (5 bases). The CDR3 is 15 amino acids. Per the germline V gene, CDR1 is SGHTA and CDR2 is FQGTGA. The CDR3 DNA follows: TGTGCCAGCAGCCAAAAGACAGTAGGAAGGTCACCCCTCTACTTT. Its protein is CASSQKTVGRSPLYF. The whole variable domain, filled in from reference TRBV7-3 and TRBJ1-6, reads GAGVSQTPSNKVTEKGKYVELRCDPISGHTALYWYRQSLGQGPEFLIYFQGTGAADDSGLPNDRFFAVRPEGSVSTLKIQRTERGDSAVYLCASSQKTVGRSPLYFGNGTRLTVT.

V is TRBV12-3 or TRBV12-4 and J is TRBJ2-2; TRBD1 might be the D (6 bases). V was trimmed by 4 bases and J by 9 bases, leaving 6 bases between them. CDR3 length equals 11 residues. The CDR3 reads CASSWDRELFF. The CDR3 DNA reads TGTGCCAGCAGTTGGGACAGGGAGCTGTTTTTT.

V gene TRBV10-3 combines with J gene TRBJ1-6, with unresolved D. This CDR3 comprises 16 residues. Deletions cut 5 bases from V and 6 bases from J, with 17 bases between. Germline V gene lookup returns CDR1 ENHRY and CDR2 SYGVKD. This chain's CDR3 is CAISSSPAMGNSPLHF. CDR3 DNA: TGTGCCATCAGTAGTTCACCAGCTATGGGTAATTCACCCCTCCACTTT.

This chain links TRBV6-5 with TRBJ2-7; D is uncertain. V lost 6 bases and J 5 bases, leaving 17 bases between the germline ends. This CDR3 is 14 amino acids long. The V gene's germline CDR1 is MNHEY and CDR2 SVGAGI. This CDR3 is CASSRRGDSNEQYF. As DNA, the CDR3 is TGTGCCAGCAGCCGCCGAGGAGATAGCAACGAGCAGTACTTC.